The 30 T cell receptor beta chains listed next were all sequenced from one sample in a study of shared clonotypes between healthy human individuals. Here immunoSEQ multiplex PCR was the method, and the copy in TCRdb shows in-frame clones only, minus some. The sample records over 400,000 clones, 81% being singletons. Sequenced sample: PBMCs. The receptors here all came from a woman aged 40 to 49 in good health. Some clones in this sample may be carry-over from other donors' samples.

This chain joins TRBV10-2 and TRBJ1-5; D uncertain. Germline CDR1 is WSHSY and CDR2 is SAAADI. The CDR3 consists of 12 residues. Trimming took off 4 bases at V and 6 bases at J, with 7 bases between the two ends. CDR3: CASSVSFQPQHF. The CDR3 DNA sequence: TGCGCCAGCAGTGTTAGCTTTCAGCCCCAGCATTTT.

The chain employs TRBV20-1 and TRBJ1-5; D gene unclear. The germline V and J ends were trimmed by 3 bases and 6 bases, with 6 bases remaining between them. CDR3 size: 11 residues. Per the germline V gene, CDR1 is DFQATT and CDR2 is SNEGSKA (reference sequence). Here the CDR3 DNA reads TGCAGTGCTAGTTCAGGTCAGCCCCAGCATTTT. Translation: CSASSGQPQHF.

The V call is TRBV18, the J call TRBJ2-2; D may be TRBD1 (5 bases). Germline V gene data show CDR1 as KGHSH and CDR2 as LQKENI. V was trimmed by 5 bases and J by 1 base, leaving 11 bases between them. The CDR3 runs 15 residues. The DNA of the CDR3 is TGTGCCAGCTCATTTTCCCAGGGGAACACCGGGGAGCTGTTTTTT. Residues: CASSFSQGNTGELFF.

V and J are TRBV6-4 and TRBJ2-1; TRBD2 aligns across 7 bases. The CDR3 is 15 residues long. V gave up 2 bases and J gave up 5 bases; unmatched junction bases: 6. CDR1 is MRHNA and CDR2 is SNTAGT in the germline V gene. CDR3 loop: CASSDEAGAHNEQFF. CDR3 nucleotide sequence: TGTGCCAGCAGTGACGAGGCGGGAGCCCACAATGAGCAGTTCTTC.

The chain employs TRBV9 and TRBJ2-7; D ambiguous. With 4 bases removed from V and 1 base from J, the gap between germline ends came to 15 bases. The CDR3 contains 15 residues. Germline loops: CDR1 SGDLS, CDR2 YYNGEE. The CDR3 sequence is CASSPTPRGSYEQYF. The CDR3, as DNA: TGTGCCAGCAGCCCCACCCCCCGCGGTTCCTACGAGCAGTACTTC.

V and J are TRBV28 and TRBJ2-2; 9 positions match TRBD2. The trim removed 6 bases at V and 7 bases at J, leaving 9 bases unmatched. Germline V lookup: CDR1 MDHEN, CDR2 SYDVKM. The CDR3 is 15 residues long. The CDR3 nucleotides are TGTGCCAGCAGCCATAGCGGGAGATCTATCGGGGAGCTGTTTTTT. Residues: CASSHSGRSIGELFF.

The rearrangement links TRBV5-5 to TRBJ1-5; 8 positions match TRBD1. In germline, CDR1 is SGHKS, CDR2 YYEKEE (reference sequence). V shed 2 bases, J shed 7 bases, and the junction held 5 bases outside the gene matches. The CDR3 loop spans 14 amino acids. The CDR3 DNA sequence: TGTGCCAGCAGCTTACAGGGGGGAAGCCAGCCCCAGCATTTT. Its protein product is CASSLQGGSQPQHF.

The gene calls are TRBV4-2 and TRBJ2-3; 12 positions match TRBD2. Germline-derived CDR1 and CDR2 are LGHNA and YNFKEQ. The junction had 5 bases not matched to a gene; V was cut back by 0 bases and J by 4 bases. This CDR3 is built from 17 residues. CDR3 loop: CASSQDWLAGGPDTQYF. The CDR3 region has the DNA TGTGCCAGCAGCCAAGATTGGCTAGCGGGGGGGCCAGATACGCAGTATTTT.

This chain uses TRBV19 with TRBJ2-7, with D maybe TRBD1 (6 bases). Germline CDR1 LNHDA, CDR2 SQIVND (reference sequence). V was clipped by 6 bases and J by 6 bases, with 12 bases between them. CDR3 length equals 12 residues. The CDR3 region is CASRTTGREQYF. DNA for the CDR3: TGTGCCAGTAGGACCACAGGGCGCGAGCAGTACTTC.

The J gene is TRBJ1-2, the V gene TRBV19; the D gene is possibly TRBD1 (6 bases). V lost 5 bases and J lost 4, with 14 bases in between. The CDR3 loop spans 14 amino acids. Germline CDR1 and CDR2: LNHDA and SQIVND (reference sequence). The CDR3 DNA follows: TGTGCCAGTAGTTGGCAGGGGAAGGCCTATGGCTACACCTTC. This sequence encodes CASSWQGKAYGYTF.

Remarks on this clone: With a far larger clone one base away, a read error is the likely cause. This sample includes further DNA sequences coding for the same CDR3. Written as DNA, the CDR3 is TGTGCCAGTAGCTTACTTGCCGGGCGGACTGGAAACACCATATATTTT. It specifies CASSLLAGRTGNTIYF. The chain joins TRBV7-9 to TRBJ1-3; no reliable D call. CDR1 is SEHNR, CDR2 FQNEAQ, per germline (reference sequence). The CDR3 is 16 amino acids.

CDR3 nucleotide sequence: TGTGCCAGCAGCTTGCGGACAGGGGAAGAGACCCAGTACTTC. Its protein is CASSLRTGEETQYF. The gene calls are TRBV11-2 and TRBJ2-5, with 9 bases that match TRBD1. This CDR3 is 14 amino acids long. Losses at the gene ends were 3 bases for V and 3 bases for J; bases not matched to a gene: 2. The V gene's germline CDR1 is SGHAT and CDR2 FQNNGV.

J is TRBJ1-2 and V is TRBV28, with D perhaps TRBD1 (5 bases). This CDR3 spans 14 amino acids. The germline V gene encodes CDR1 MDHEN and CDR2 SYDVKM. The V end lost 1 base, the J end lost 5 bases, and 11 bases lay between the germline ends. Here the CDR3 reads CASSLLGQGYGYTF. CDR3 DNA sequence: TGTGCCAGCAGTTTATTAGGGCAGGGATATGGCTACACCTTC.

Only one count was recorded for this clone. This chain links TRBV27 with TRBJ2-1; D might be TRBD1 (7 bases). From germline, CDR1 is MNHEY and CDR2 SMNVEV (reference sequence). Trimming took off 7 bases at V and 4 bases at J, with 26 bases between the two ends. CDR3 length equals 18 residues. CDR3 amino acids: CASKKIQGSGGYYNEQFF. The DNA for the CDR3 is TGTGCCAGCAAAAAAATACAGGGGTCAGGGGGGTATTACAATGAGCAGTTCTTC.

V gene TRBV28 combines with J gene TRBJ1-2; possibly TRBD1 for D (5 bases). The CDR3 loop spans 12 amino acids. V was trimmed by 7 bases and J by 8 bases, leaving 14 bases between them. Germline V lookup: CDR1 MDHEN, CDR2 SYDVKM. The DNA of the CDR3 is TGTGCCAGCACCGACCAGGGTCGAGGCTACACCTTC. Amino acids: CASTDQGRGYTF.

The chain joins TRBV6-5 to TRBJ2-7, with D possibly TRBD2 on 6 matching bases. This CDR3 is built from 14 residues. Deletions cut 0 bases from V and 3 bases from J, with 9 bases between. Germline CDR1 MNHEY, CDR2 SVGAGI. The CDR3 DNA reads TGTGCCAGCAGTTACTCGGGACTCCACTACGAGCAGTACTTC. Translated, it gives CASSYSGLHYEQYF.

Comment on this clone: A far larger clone is a single base away, which makes a read error likely. The sample contains more than one DNA sequence encoding this CDR3. The rearrangement links TRBV30 to TRBJ2-1; 10 nucleotides line up with TRBD2. The germline V gene has CDR1 GTSNPN and CDR2 SVGIG (reference sequence). The CDR3 has 15 residues. The trim removed 0 bases at V and 9 bases at J, leaving 8 bases unmatched. This CDR3 is CAWSVLGTSGTEQFF. CDR3 DNA sequence: TGTGCCTGGAGTGTACTCGGTACTAGCGGGACTGAGCAGTTCTTC.

This chain joins TRBV29-1 and TRBJ2-1; D remains ambiguous. From germline, CDR1 is SQVTM and CDR2 ANQGSEA. Trimming took 8 bases from V and 0 from J, leaving 11 bases between them. The CDR3 is 13 amino acids. CDR3 residues: CSSSPFSYNEQFF. As DNA, the CDR3 is TGCAGCTCCTCGCCGTTCTCCTACAATGAGCAGTTCTTC.

The chain is built from TRBV5-1 and TRBJ1-3; tentative D call: TRBD1 (6 bases). Germline V gives CDR1 SGHRS, CDR2 YFSETQ. Trimming took off 2 bases at V and 8 bases at J, with 17 bases between the two ends. The CDR3 is 15 amino acids. The CDR3 nucleotides read TGCGCCAGCAGCTTTGGAACAGGGATTTTTGACACCATATATTTT. Translating gives CASSFGTGIFDTIYF.

A word on this clone: This likely reflects a read error, since a far larger clone is one base away. The same CDR3 is also encoded by other DNA sequences in this sample. V usage is TRBV10-2 and J usage is TRBJ1-2; 10 positions agree with TRBD1. Germline-derived CDR1 and CDR2 are WSHSY and SAAADI. This CDR3 contains 15 residues. Here the CDR3 reads CASSEGQGLSRLYTF. Here the CDR3 DNA reads TGCGCTAGCAGTGAGGGACAGGGGTTATCCAGACTCTACACCTTC.

About this clone: A far larger clone is one nucleotide away, so this likely arose from a read error. DNA for the CDR3: TGTGCCAGCAGCCCCGCGGTAGTCGAAAAACTGTTTTTT. Protein: CASSPAVVEKLFF. This chain links TRBV7-2 with TRBJ1-4; D is undetermined. Trimming cost V 5 bases and J 8 bases, with 12 bases left between them. The CDR3 has 13 residues. Germline V gene sequence: CDR1 SGHTA, CDR2 FQGNSA.

The V call is TRBV28, the J call TRBJ1-5; perhaps TRBD1 as D (5 bases). V lost 5 bases, J lost 4 bases, and 18 bases lay in between. In germline, CDR1 is MDHEN, CDR2 SYDVKM. The CDR3 is 16 amino acids. The CDR3 DNA reads as TGTGCCAGCAGTGGGGGAGGAGGGGACCTGAATCAGCCCCAGCATTTT. This sequence encodes CASSGGGGDLNQPQHF.

This chain joins TRBV15 and TRBJ2-4; D might be TRBD2 (6 bases). The CDR3 loop spans 16 amino acids. Trimming stripped 2 bases from V and 1 base from J, with 12 bases between. Germline CDR1 reads LNHNV; CDR2 reads YYDKDF (reference sequence). CDR3 bases: TGTGCCACCAGCAGACCTGGGGAGGTGGCCAAAAACATTCAGTACTTC. It translates to CATSRPGEVAKNIQYF.

This clone was observed once. The chain carries TRBV28 and TRBJ2-7; 9 positions agree with TRBD2. The CDR3 is made up of 17 amino acids. Germline V gene lookup returns CDR1 MDHEN and CDR2 SYDVKM. With V trimmed by 6 bases and J by 0 bases, 12 bases remained unmatched. In DNA, the CDR3 is TGTGCCAGCAGCCGACCTGGTAGCGGGAGAAACTCCTACGAGCAGTACTTC. Amino acid sequence: CASSRPGSGRNSYEQYF.

This clone was recorded only once. The genes are TRBV2 and TRBJ1-5, with D possibly TRBD1 on 6 matching bases. Germline CDR1 and CDR2: SNHLY and FYNNEI. The CDR3 spans 14 residues. The V end was cut by 7 bases, the J end by 3 bases, with 13 bases between. Here the CDR3 DNA reads TGTGCCAGCAACGGGGGGGGCGACAATCAGCCCCAGCATTTT. Amino acids: CASNGGGDNQPQHF.

Notes on this clone: A single base is all that separates this from a far larger clone, so a read error is likely. The rearrangement joins TRBV11-2 to TRBJ2-7; 8 bases are shared with TRBD2. Germline V lookup: CDR1 SGHAT, CDR2 FQNNGV. The CDR3 consists of 15 residues. The CDR3 reads CASSLAVAGIYGQYF. The DNA for the CDR3 is TGTGCCAGCAGCTTAGCCGTAGCGGGGATCTACGGGCAGTACTTC.

Note on this clone: At one end, the junction sequence differs from germline, possibly due to a read error. V is TRBV28 and J is TRBJ1-5; the D gene is possibly TRBD1 (6 bases). Germline CDR1 reads MDHEN; CDR2 reads SYDVKM. The CDR3 loop spans 12 amino acids. CDR3 coding DNA: TGTGCCAGCAGTTTACCAGGGGCCCCCCTGCATTTT. It specifies CASSLPGAPLHF.

As regards this clone: A far larger clone is only one base removed, so a read error is likely. The chain recombines TRBV4-1 with TRBJ1-5; D gene ambiguous. The J call could be wrong; TRBJ2-3 is a better fit for the DNA end. Germline-derived CDR1 and CDR2 are MGHRA and YSYEKL. The CDR3 is 13 amino acids. In DNA, the CDR3 is TGCGCCAGCAGCCAACAGGTGAATCAGCCCCAGTATTTT. Its protein is CASSQQVNQPQYF.

Only one count was recorded for this clone. This sequence is one base from a far larger clone and is likely a read error. The chain recombines TRBV6-1 with TRBJ2-6; D is unresolved. Germline assignment: CDR1 MNHNS and CDR2 SASEGT. The CDR3 consists of 13 residues. The CDR3 bases are TGTGCCGGCAGGAGTCCTGGGGCCAACGTCCTGACTTTC. Encoded protein: CAGRSPGANVLTF.

This clone was seen only once. A far larger clone is just one base off, so this is likely a read error. The gene calls are TRBV4-3 and TRBJ2-4, with TRBD2 as a possible D gene (5 bases). This CDR3 has 14 residues. Germline values: CDR1 LGHNA, CDR2 YSLEER. Between the trimmed V and J ends, which lost 0 bases and 9 bases, there was a span of 12 bases. The CDR3 loop is CASSQDTSRIIQYF. In nucleotides, the CDR3 is TGCGCCAGCAGCCAAGATACTAGTAGAATCATTCAGTACTTC.